Below, 32 T cell receptor beta chains from the same sample are listed, as sequenced in a study of T cells in Graves' hyperthyroidism and ophthalmopathy. Amplified regions were TCR beta CDR3 sequences from RNA transcripts. First-round RT-PCR of the TCR CDR3 relied on the HTBI primer set. TCRdb fed the multiplex PCR reads into MiXCR, producing one record per CDR3 protein. The table has nearly 750,000 distinct CDR3 sequences, around 40% seen once. Input material: blood. Source of these receptors: a middle-aged woman with Graves' hyperthyroidism.

This clonotype has ten or more counts. The J gene is TRBJ1-6, the V gene TRBV7-2; D might be TRBD1 (5 bases). Germline V CDR1 and CDR2: SGHTA, FQGNSA. Between the trimmed V and J ends, which lost 2 bases and 7 bases, there was a span of 12 bases. This CDR3 has 15 residues. CDR3 amino acids: CASSLNRQGNSPLHF. DNA for the CDR3: TGTGCCAGCAGCTTAAACCGGCAGGGAAATTCACCCCTCCACTTT.

In this sample, this clonotype turned up a few times. V usage is TRBV12-3 or TRBV12-4 and J usage is TRBJ1-3; D is unclear. This CDR3 is 14 amino acids long. V shed 6 bases and J shed 0 bases, with 9 bases lying between them. As DNA, the CDR3 is TGTGCCAGCAGGGACTCTTTCTCTGGAAACACCATATATTTT. This encodes CASRDSFSGNTIYF.

This clonotype turned up a few times. One base away lies a much larger clone, so this may be a sequencing read error. V and J are TRBV7-8 and TRBJ1-1; D is unresolved. CDR1 SGHVS and CDR2 FQNEAQ come from the germline V gene. The V and J ends lost 2 bases and 6 bases respectively, with 10 bases between them. CDR3 size: 13 residues. Here the CDR3 reads CASSLIVQPEAFF. DNA for the CDR3: TGTGCCAGCAGCTTAATAGTACAACCTGAAGCTTTCTTT.

The chain combines TRBV28 with TRBJ1-1, with D uncertain. Germline values: CDR1 MDHEN, CDR2 SYDVKM. V was cut by 3 bases and J by 4 bases, with 15 bases left in between. The CDR3 has 15 amino acids. CDR3 protein: CASSLVSSLGTEAFF. CDR3 bases: TGTGCCAGCAGTTTGGTATCCAGTTTGGGCACTGAAGCTTTCTTT.

This chain links TRBV7-2 with TRBJ2-1; 11 bases agree with TRBD1. This CDR3 has 15 residues. CDR1 is SGHTA, CDR2 FQGNSA, per germline. Unmatched junction bases numbered 6, after V lost 3 bases and J lost 8 bases. The CDR3 here is CASSFFRTGGYEQFF. Here the CDR3 DNA reads TGTGCCAGCAGCTTTTTTAGGACAGGGGGCTATGAGCAGTTCTTC.

The V call is TRBV20-1, the J call TRBJ2-5; 7 bases line up with TRBD2. The CDR3 consists of 13 residues. CDR1 is DFQATT, CDR2 SNEGSKA, per germline (reference sequence). The trim removed 4 bases at V and 3 bases at J, leaving 5 bases unmatched. CDR3 in DNA: TGCAGTGCTACCGCCGGGACTAAAGAGACCCAGTACTTC. Translated: CSATAGTKETQYF.

V usage is TRBV18 and J usage is TRBJ1-2; no reliable D call. Germline V CDR1 and CDR2: KGHSH, LQKENI. CDR3 size: 13 residues. V was clipped by 0 bases and J by 6 bases, with 8 bases between them. The DNA of the CDR3 is TGTGCCAGCTCACCACCCTCCTTGGATGGCTACACCTTC. It is translated as CASSPPSLDGYTF.

This chain joins TRBV4-3 and TRBJ1-2; D is ambiguous. Trimming shortened V by 1 base and J by 0 bases, and 9 bases separated the two germline ends. This CDR3 is built from 15 residues. In germline, CDR1 is LGHNA, CDR2 YSLEER. The CDR3 region is CASSQGISTNYGYTF. CDR3 nucleotides: TGCGCCAGCAGCCAAGGTATCTCCACTAACTATGGCTACACCTTC.

This clonotype was observed many times. Here the CDR3 reads CASSQDHGGEKLFF. The CDR3 coding sequence is TGTGCCAGCAGCCAAGATCATGGAGGAGAAAAACTGTTTTTT. The J gene is TRBJ1-4, the V gene TRBV4-2, with D unresolved. Germline V gene lookup returns CDR1 LGHNA and CDR2 YNFKEQ. V lost 0 bases and J lost 8, with 10 bases in between. CDR3 length: 14 amino acids.

This clonotype was found a few times. The rearrangement links TRBV10-2 to TRBJ2-7; D remains unclear. The V gene's germline CDR1 is WSHSY and CDR2 SAAADI. V lost 3 bases and J 0 bases, leaving 9 bases between the germline ends. This CDR3 has 14 amino acids. The CDR3 region is CASSDRPNSYEQYF. The CDR3 bases are TGCGCCAGCAGTGATAGGCCCAACTCCTACGAGCAGTACTTC.

This clonotype was picked up a small number of times. The V gene is TRBV19, the J gene TRBJ1-1; perhaps TRBD1 as D (6 bases). The CDR3 covers 15 residues. The germline CDR1 and CDR2 sequences are LNHDA and SQIVND (reference sequence). V was shortened by 9 bases and J by 1 base, with 18 bases between the two germline ends. The CDR3 loop reads CASSFPDSRNTEAFF. The CDR3 bases are TGTGCCAGCAGTTTCCCGGACAGCCGGAACACTGAAGCTTTCTTT.

This clonotype was recorded at least ten times. The V and J genes are TRBV12-3 or TRBV12-4 and TRBJ1-3; D ambiguous. The CDR3 consists of 10 residues. V lost 6 bases to trimming and J lost 4 bases, with 1 base between them. The CDR3 spells CASRGNTIYF. The DNA for the CDR3 is TGTGCCAGCAGGGGAAACACCATATATTTT.

This clonotype occurred once. Being one base from a much bigger clone, this may be a read error. The CDR3 reads CAGSLVAGSGGANVLTF. Here the CDR3 DNA reads TGTGCCGGCAGCTTAGTTGCCGGATCCGGTGGGGCCAACGTCCTGACTTTC. The V gene is TRBV7-2, the J gene TRBJ2-6; no firm D call. CDR1 is SGHTA and CDR2 is FQGNSA in the germline V gene. This CDR3 is 17 amino acids long.

The V call is TRBV10-3, the J call TRBJ2-2, with a possible D match to TRBD2 (7 bases). This CDR3 contains 13 residues. Germline V gene lookup returns CDR1 ENHRY and CDR2 SYGVKD. V lost 8 bases and J 4 bases, leaving 11 bases between the germline ends. CDR3 region: CAIGGAGTGELFF. For the CDR3, the DNA is TGTGCCATCGGGGGGGCCGGCACCGGGGAGCTGTTTTTT.

The rearrangement links TRBV25-1 to TRBJ1-1; TRBD1 is a possible D gene (5 bases). V dropped 5 bases and J dropped 5 bases, with 15 bases sitting between them. The germline V gene has CDR1 MGHDK and CDR2 SYGVNS. The CDR3 covers 14 residues. The CDR3 DNA follows: TGTGCCAGCAGTTTATTAGATGGGGCGACTGAAGCTTTCTTT. This gives the protein CASSLLDGATEAFF.

This clonotype was observed many times. The J gene is TRBJ2-7, the V gene TRBV10-3, with D maybe TRBD2 (5 bases). Trimming stripped 6 bases from V and 5 bases from J, with 17 bases between. The CDR3 extends over 14 amino acids. Germline loops: CDR1 ENHRY, CDR2 SYGVKD. The CDR3 spells CAIRDSWVSNEQYF. The DNA for the CDR3 is TGTGCCATCAGGGACTCGTGGGTGAGCAACGAGCAGTACTTC.

The J gene is TRBJ2-3, the V gene TRBV12-3 or TRBV12-4, with 11 bases lining up with TRBD2. V lost 5 bases, J lost 5 bases, and 9 bases stayed unmatched. This CDR3 comprises 16 residues. CDR3 sequence (DNA): TGTGCCAGCAGTACCGTAGCGGGGGGGCCGGTAGATACGCAGTATTTT. It codes for CASSTVAGGPVDTQYF.

In this sample, this clonotype turned up a few times. V and J are TRBV4-1 and TRBJ1-2; no firm D call. Per the germline V gene, CDR1 is MGHRA and CDR2 is YSYEKL. This CDR3 has 15 residues. Trimming took off 0 bases at V and 6 bases at J, with 14 bases between the two ends. The CDR3 sequence: CASSQETYGWDGYTF. The CDR3 DNA reads as TGCGCCAGCAGCCAAGAGACCTACGGTTGGGATGGCTACACCTTC.

This rearrangement joins TRBV6-5 to TRBJ1-2, with 9 bases that match TRBD1. V trimming: 5 bases; J trimming: 6 bases; junction bases outside the gene matches: 10. The CDR3 length is 15 residues. Per the germline V gene, CDR1 is MNHEY and CDR2 is SVGAGI. The CDR3 sequence is CASSLTGGELDGYTF. CDR3 bases: TGTGCCAGCAGTCTCACAGGGGGCGAGCTCGATGGCTACACCTTC.

About this clonotype itself: Possible read error: a much larger clone is one base away. In this CDR3 the conserved last residue, phenylalanine or tryptophan, is missing, so a read error is likely. This rearrangement joins TRBV12-3 or TRBV12-4 to TRBJ1-3; D uncertain. V gave up 5 bases and J gave up 7 bases, with 12 bases separating them. There are 13 residues in the CDR3. The CDR3 DNA reads TGTGCCAGCAGTACGCGTGGTCGGAACACCATATATTAT. This codes for CASSTRGRNTIYY.

In this sample, this clonotype turned up many times. The CDR3 sequence: CASSLVTGTPGYTF. DNA for the CDR3: TGTGCCAGCAGCTTAGTTACAGGTACACCTGGCTACACCTTC. The rearrangement joins TRBV7-2 to TRBJ1-2; the D gene is possibly TRBD1 (5 bases). Per the germline V gene, CDR1 is SGHTA and CDR2 is FQGNSA. The CDR3 totals 14 residues. Trimming took off 1 base at V and 7 bases at J, with 13 bases between the two ends.

This clonotype was observed at least ten times. The V and J genes are TRBV12-3 or TRBV12-4 and TRBJ2-6; D is possibly TRBD2 (5 bases). The CDR3 consists of 15 residues. Trimming left V 6 bases short and J 0 bases short, with 9 bases between. The CDR3 protein is CASSLRGSGANVLTF. Written as DNA, the CDR3 is TGTGCCAGCAGCCTTCGGGGCTCTGGGGCCAACGTCCTGACTTTC.

There are many counts of this clonotype. The rearrangement uses TRBV6-4 and TRBJ1-2; D ambiguous. The CDR3 consists of 12 residues. The germline CDR1 and CDR2 sequences are MRHNA and SNTAGT. V shed 7 bases and J shed 2 bases, with 8 bases lying between them. The CDR3 region has the DNA TGTGCCAGCATGACAACGAACTATGGCTACACCTTC. Translating gives CASMTTNYGYTF.

This clonotype was counted ten times or more. The rearrangement links TRBV9 to TRBJ1-5; 7 bases are shared with TRBD1. The junction had 4 bases not matched to a gene; V was cut back by 4 bases and J by 0 bases. The CDR3 extends over 15 amino acids. Germline V gene data show CDR1 as SGDLS and CDR2 as YYNGEE. In nucleotides, the CDR3 is TGTGCCAGCAGCCCGGGACAGAATAGCAATCAGCCCCAGCATTTT. This sequence encodes CASSPGQNSNQPQHF. The full variable domain, its missing parts supplied by reference TRBV9 and TRBJ1-5, is DSGVTQTPKHLITATGQRVTLRCSPRSGDLSVYWYQQSLDQGLQFLIQYYNGEERAKGNILERFSAQQFPDLHSELNLSSLELGDSALYFCASSPGQNSNQPQHFGDGTRLSIL.

The chain carries TRBV10-3 and TRBJ2-5; D is tentatively TRBD1 or TRBD2 (5 bases each). Trimming removed 6 bases from V and 4 bases from J, with 12 bases in between. In germline, CDR1 is ENHRY, CDR2 SYGVKD. The CDR3 consists of 13 residues. The CDR3 loop reads CAIRETGGETQYF. The DNA for the CDR3 is TGTGCCATCAGGGAAACAGGAGGAGAGACCCAGTACTTC.

The gene calls are TRBV19 and TRBJ2-5; either TRBD1 or TRBD2 may fit D (6 bases each). Trimming left V 4 bases short and J 1 base short, with 13 bases between. Germline CDR1 and CDR2: LNHDA and SQIVND (reference sequence). CDR3 length: 15 amino acids. CDR3 region: CASSNGGHFQETQYF. As DNA, the CDR3 is TGTGCCAGTAGTAATGGGGGGCACTTCCAAGAGACCCAGTACTTC.

The chain joins TRBV14 to TRBJ2-7, with 8 bases fitting TRBD2. The germline gives CDR1 SGHDN, CDR2 FVKESK. Trimming took 1 base from V and 5 from J; bases not matched to a gene: 13. The CDR3 contains 17 residues. The CDR3 reads CASSQVIPAGASNEQYF. CDR3 bases: TGTGCCAGCAGCCAAGTAATCCCAGCGGGAGCTTCAAACGAGCAGTACTTC.

This clonotype has more than one count but fewer than ten. The chain joins TRBV2 to TRBJ1-2; 7 bases are shared with TRBD1. CDR3 length equals 14 residues. The trim removed 5 bases at V and 2 bases at J, leaving 5 bases unmatched. CDR1 is SNHLY and CDR2 is FYNNEI in the germline V gene. The CDR3 nucleotides are TGTGCCAGCAGTTTCAAACAGGGGAACTATGGCTACACCTTC. Encoded protein: CASSFKQGNYGYTF.

This clonotype was observed a handful of times. The J gene is TRBJ2-6, the V gene TRBV7-2; D possibly corresponds to TRBD2 (5 bases). The CDR3 extends over 16 amino acids. V gave up 0 bases and J gave up 2 bases, with 8 bases separating them. Germline CDR1 reads SGHTA; CDR2 reads FQGNSA. CDR3 residues: CASSLAMGAGANVLTF. The DNA for the CDR3 is TGTGCCAGCAGCTTAGCGATGGGAGCTGGGGCCAACGTCCTGACTTTC.

As for this clonotype: With a much larger clone just one base away, this may be a read error. The chain joins TRBV29-1 to TRBJ1-1, with 7 bases lining up with TRBD1. Germline V gene lookup returns CDR1 SQVTM and CDR2 ANQGSEA. V was clipped by 5 bases and J by 7 bases; unmatched bases: 4. The CDR3 extends over 11 amino acids. CDR3 amino acids: CSVPRTGEAFF. CDR3 nucleotide sequence: TGCAGCGTTCCTAGGACAGGTGAAGCTTTCTTT. Based on the CDR3 plus reference TRBV29-1 and TRBJ1-1, the full variable domain is SAVISQKPSRDICQRGTSLTIQCQVDSQVTMMFWYRQQPGQSLTLIATANQGSEATYESGFVIDKFPISRPNLTFSTLTVSNMSPEDSSIYLCSVPRTGEAFFGQGTRLTVV.

This clonotype was counted at least ten times. This sequence joins TRBV2 and TRBJ1-2; D unclear. Trimming stripped 5 bases from V and 8 bases from J, with 24 bases between. The CDR3 runs to 16 residues. The germline CDR1 and CDR2 sequences are SNHLY and FYNNEI. The CDR3 region is CASSLVTFSLVGGYTF. The CDR3 DNA follows: TGTGCCAGCAGTTTAGTCACCTTTTCCTTAGTGGGAGGCTACACCTTC.

This clonotype has at least ten counts. CDR3 in amino acids: CATSPGPDNYGYTF. The CDR3 coding sequence is TGTGCCACCAGCCCTGGACCCGACAACTATGGCTACACCTTC. V and J are TRBV15 and TRBJ1-2; D is undetermined. The CDR3 covers 14 residues. CDR1 and CDR2 from the germline V gene are LNHNV and YYDKDF (reference sequence). V lost 5 bases and J 2 bases, leaving 12 bases between the germline ends.